The rows below give T cell receptor beta chains drawn from one sample of a study of blood T cell repertoires in COVID-19. Some clones are missing from TCRdb's copy, which holds only in-frame ones; the method was immunoSEQ multiplex PCR. The sample lists roughly 32,000 clones, more than 70% occurring once. Sequences were obtained from peripheral blood. Receptors were obtained from a man in his sixties with active or convalescent COVID-19. The CDR3 runs from the conserved cysteine through the conserved F or W. Fields, in order: D gene, V gene, clone size, J gene, CDR3 DNA, CDR3 protein. D genes are given only for firm matches. Clone size is not always given. Where it is, it says once, few, many or a class for expanded clones.

-,TRBV7-9,-,TRBJ2-1,TGTGCCAGCAGCTTGGAGTCTGAGCAGTTCTTC,CASSLESEQFF
-,TRBV12-3/TRBV12-4,-,TRBJ1-5,TGTGCCAGCAGTTTATCGACAGGTTCCCAGCATTTT,CASSLSTGSQHF
TRBD2,TRBV11-2,-,TRBJ2-2,TGTGCCAGCAGCCAGGGACTAGCGGCCCGGGAGCTGTTTTTT,CASSQGLAARELFF
TRBD2,TRBV5-1,-,TRBJ2-5,TGCGCCAGCACTACCGTGGCGGGGGGGCTTGAGACCCAGTACTTC,CASTTVAGGLETQYF
TRBD1,TRBV19,-,TRBJ1-5,TGTGCCAGTAGCGAGACAGGGGGCAATTATCAGCCCCAGCATTTT,CASSETGGNYQPQHF
TRBD2,TRBV18,-,TRBJ2-3,TGTGCCAGCTCAGATAGCGGGAGGGCCAGCGCAGATACGCAGTATTTT,CASSDSGRASADTQYF
-,TRBV5-5,-,TRBJ2-2,TGTGCCAGCAGCTTGGCCCAGGGTCGGACCACCGGGGAGCTGTTTTTT,CASSLAQGRTTGELFF
TRBD1,TRBV5-1,-,TRBJ1-3,TGCGCCAGCAGCCAGGGGGCTACCTCTGGAAACACCATATATTTT,CASSQGATSGNTIYF
TRBD2,TRBV5-1,once,TRBJ2-3,TGCGCCAGCAGCTTGAGGATAGCGGGGGGCATCCCAGATACGCAGTATTTT,CASSLRIAGGIPDTQYF
TRBD2,TRBV7-9,-,TRBJ2-3,TGTGCCAGCAGCTCAAATCTAGCGGGAGTTAGGACAGATACGCAGTATTTT,CASSSNLAGVRTDTQYF
TRBD1,TRBV7-2,-,TRBJ1-6,TGTGCCAGCAGCTTAGTACCGGGACAGGGGGGATCACCCCTCCACTTT,CASSLVPGQGGSPLHF
-,TRBV4-1,once,TRBJ1-1,TGCGCCAGCAGCCAAGTTACAGGTTACACTGAAGCTTTCTTT,CASSQVTGYTEAFF
TRBD2,TRBV5-1,-,TRBJ2-3,TGCGCCAGCAGCTTGGAGAGTTGGGTAGCGGGGAACACAGATACGCAGTATTTT,CASSLESWVAGNTDTQYF
-,TRBV2,-,TRBJ2-2,TGTGCCAGCAGTAGGGCGGGTCCCCTTTCTGCCGGGGAGCTGTTTTTT,CASSRAGPLSAGELFF
-,TRBV15,few,TRBJ1-2,TGTGCCACCAGCAGAGTTCGGCAGGGCTATGGCTACACCTTC,CATSRVRQGYGYTF
TRBD2,TRBV5-4,-,TRBJ2-1,TGTGCCAGCAGCTTGGGTGGTAGCGGGACACCGTACAATGAGCAGTTCTTC,CASSLGGSGTPYNEQFF
-,TRBV27,many,TRBJ2-3,TGTGCCAGCAGCTGGGGCGATTCTAGCACAGATACGCAGTATTTT,CASSWGDSSTDTQYF
TRBD1,TRBV11-3,-,TRBJ1-1,TGTGCCAGCAGCCCCCCGACAGGGTACACTGAAGCTTTCTTT,CASSPPTGYTEAFF
-,TRBV7-9,few,TRBJ1-4,TGTGCCAGCAGCTCTTCTGAGGGTTTGAAAAAACTGTTTTTT,CASSSSEGLKKLFF
-,TRBV7-9,-,TRBJ1-4,TGTGCCAGCAGTACCTCGTGGGAGGCTAATGAAAAACTGTTTTTT,CASSTSWEANEKLFF
-,TRBV5-4,-,TRBJ1-2,TGTGCCAGCAGCGCATGGTCACGGGATGGCTACACCTTC,CASSAWSRDGYTF
-,TRBV11-3,-,TRBJ2-2,TGTGCCAGCAGCTTGCGGTGGTCGAACACCGGGGAGCTGTTTTTT,CASSLRWSNTGELFF
TRBD2,TRBV9,-,TRBJ2-1,TGTGCCAGCAGCGTAGCCGCGGGGGGTAGCGGGAGGGCGAACAATGAGCAGTTCTTC,CASSVAAGGSGRANNEQFF
-,TRBV7-8,-,TRBJ2-1,TGTGCCAGCAGGGCCGATCCGGGGGAAGAGCAGTTCTTC,CASRADPGEEQFF
TRBD2,TRBV29-1,once,TRBJ2-1,TGCAGCGTAACGACTAGCGGGATATACAATGAGCAGTTCTTC,CSVTTSGIYNEQFF
-,TRBV6-1,-,TRBJ1-3,TGTGCCAGCAGTGAATTTAGGGGCTCTGGAAACACCATATATTTT,CASSEFRGSGNTIYF
-,TRBV9,-,TRBJ1-4,TGTGCCAGCAGCGCTCAGACATCAACTAATGAAAAACTGTTTTTT,CASSAQTSTNEKLFF
TRBD2,TRBV27,once,TRBJ2-1,TGTGCCAGCAGTTTAAGACTAGCGGGAGGATCCTACAATGAGCAGTTCTTC,CASSLRLAGGSYNEQFF
-,TRBV6-5,-,TRBJ1-3,TGTGCCAGCAGTTACTCGAGGACTGCAAGAAACACCATATATTTT,CASSYSRTARNTIYF
-,TRBV5-4,-,TRBJ1-1,TGTGCCAGCAGCTTAGGGGGAAACACTGAAGCTTTCTTT,CASSLGGNTEAFF
TRBD2,TRBV27,-,TRBJ2-2,TGTGCCAGCATGCGGGGGATAGGGACGCCAACCGGGGAGCTGTTTTTT,CASMRGIGTPTGELFF
TRBD1,TRBV5-1,-,TRBJ1-4,TGCGCCAGCAGCCCTTCGGGACAGGGAAGGGAAAAACTGTTTTTT,CASSPSGQGREKLFF
-,TRBV19,-,TRBJ1-1,TGTGCCAGTAGTAGCCAGGGTGGAGTGGCTTTCTTT,CASSSQGGVAFF
-,TRBV27,-,TRBJ2-1,TGTGCCAGCAGGTCAAACCCTTATGGAGGTTCCTACAATGAGCAGTTCTTC,CASRSNPYGGSYNEQFF
TRBD2,TRBV2,-,TRBJ2-5,TGTGCCAGCAGTGAGAGAGCGGGGGTCGAGACCCAGTACTTC,CASSERAGVETQYF
-,TRBV28,-,TRBJ1-2,TGTGCCAGCACCGCTCCCGGAGGGAACTATGGCTACACCTTC,CASTAPGGNYGYTF
TRBD1,TRBV5-1,-,TRBJ1-1,TGCGCCAGCAGCACCGGGACAGGGGGTATGGTAGCTTTCTTT,CASSTGTGGMVAFF
TRBD1,TRBV11-3,-,TRBJ2-2,TGTGCCAGCAGCTCCGGGACAGCGAACACCGGGGAGCTGTTTTTT,CASSSGTANTGELFF
TRBD1,TRBV5-1,-,TRBJ1-4,TGCGCCAGCAGCTTGAGTGGGACAGATAATGAAAAACTGTTTTTT,CASSLSGTDNEKLFF
-,TRBV25-1,-,TRBJ2-1,TGTGCCAGCGGAAAGGCAGGGGTTACAGAGCAGTTCTTC,CASGKAGVTEQFF